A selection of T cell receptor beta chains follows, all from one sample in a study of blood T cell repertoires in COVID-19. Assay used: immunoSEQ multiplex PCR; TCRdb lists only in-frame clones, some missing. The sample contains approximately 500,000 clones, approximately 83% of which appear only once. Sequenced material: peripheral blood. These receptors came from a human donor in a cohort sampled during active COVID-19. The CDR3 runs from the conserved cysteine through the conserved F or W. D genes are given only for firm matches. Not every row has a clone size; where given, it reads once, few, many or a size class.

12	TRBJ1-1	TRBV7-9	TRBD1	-	CASSLGTGAAFF	TGTGCCAGCAGCTTAGGTACAGGGGCTGCTTTCTTT
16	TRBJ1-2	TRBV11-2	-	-	CASSLDRGGRWYGYTF	TGTGCCAGCAGCTTAGATCGCGGGGGGCGCTGGTATGGCTACACCTTC
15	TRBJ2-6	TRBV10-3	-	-	CAISDRNSGANVLTF	TGTGCCATCAGTGACAGAAACTCTGGGGCCAACGTCCTGACTTTC
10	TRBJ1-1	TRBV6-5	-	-	CATGFTEAFF	TGTGCCACCGGGTTCACTGAAGCTTTCTTT
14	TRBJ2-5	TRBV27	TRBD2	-	CASSPGLDGETQYF	TGTGCCAGCAGCCCGGGACTAGACGGAGAGACCCAGTACTTC
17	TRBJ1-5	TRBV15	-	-	CATSRDPQGISNQPQHF	TGTGCCACCAGCAGAGATCCGCAGGGTATTAGCAATCAGCCCCAGCATTTT
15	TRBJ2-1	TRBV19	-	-	CASSLGGLRYNEQFF	TGTGCCAGTAGTCTAGGGGGACTTCGATACAATGAGCAGTTCTTC
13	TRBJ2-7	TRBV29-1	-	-	CSVDRENPYEQYF	TGCAGCGTTGACCGGGAGAATCCCTACGAGCAGTACTTC
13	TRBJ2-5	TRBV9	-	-	CASSPQGKETQYF	TGTGCCAGCAGCCCGCAGGGGAAGGAGACCCAGTACTTC
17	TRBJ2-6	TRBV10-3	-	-	CAISVGQGLSGANVLTF	TGTGCCATCAGTGTCGGGCAGGGGCTCTCTGGGGCCAACGTCCTGACTTTC
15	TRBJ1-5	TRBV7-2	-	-	CASSLSGYSNQPQHF	TGTGCCAGCAGCTTATCCGGTTATAGCAATCAGCCCCAGCATTTT
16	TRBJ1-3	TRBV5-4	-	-	CASSPDGGSGGNTIYF	TGTGCCAGCAGCCCGGATGGGGGCTCGGGAGGAAACACCATATATTTT
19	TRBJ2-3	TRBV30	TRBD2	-	CAWSGAVRREGMVADTQYF	TGTGCCTGGAGTGGCGCGGTGCGGCGGGAGGGCATGGTCGCAGATACGCAGTATTTT
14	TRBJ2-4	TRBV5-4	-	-	CASSPSGTKNIQYF	TGTGCCAGCAGCCCTTCCGGGACTAAAAACATTCAGTACTTC
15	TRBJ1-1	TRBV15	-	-	CATSSHRVTGTEAFF	TGTGCCACCAGCAGCCACAGGGTAACGGGCACTGAAGCTTTCTTT
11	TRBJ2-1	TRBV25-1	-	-	CASSLSYEQFF	TGTGCCAGCAGCTTGAGCTATGAGCAGTTCTTC
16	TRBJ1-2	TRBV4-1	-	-	CASSQGDTRLAYGYTF	TGCGCCAGCAGCCAAGGGGACACTAGATTAGCCTATGGCTACACCTTC
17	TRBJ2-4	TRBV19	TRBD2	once	CASMDSGRGVTKNIQYF	TGTGCCAGTATGGATAGCGGGAGAGGAGTAACCAAAAACATTCAGTACTTC
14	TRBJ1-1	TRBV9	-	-	CASSVASGDLEAFF	TGTGCCAGCAGCGTAGCGTCGGGGGACCTAGAAGCTTTCTTT
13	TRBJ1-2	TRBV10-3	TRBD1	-	CAIQGVGSEGYTF	TGTGCCATCCAGGGGGTAGGCTCGGAGGGCTACACCTTC
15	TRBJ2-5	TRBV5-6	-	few	CASSSYRDKQETQYF	TGTGCCAGCAGCTCGTACCGGGACAAGCAAGAGACCCAGTACTTC
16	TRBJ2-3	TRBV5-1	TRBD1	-	CASSLAGTGTRDTQYF	TGCGCCAGCAGCTTGGCCGGGACAGGGACGAGGGATACGCAGTATTTT
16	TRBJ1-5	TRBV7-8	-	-	CASSLASTVNNQPQHF	TGTGCCAGCAGCTTAGCGTCAACAGTAAATAATCAGCCCCAGCATTTT
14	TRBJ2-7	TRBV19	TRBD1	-	CASRLQGARDEQYF	TGTGCCAGTCGGCTACAGGGGGCGAGGGACGAGCAGTACTTC
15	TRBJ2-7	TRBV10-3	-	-	CAISETLDRGGEQYF	TGTGCCATCAGTGAGACTCTCGATAGGGGTGGCGAGCAGTACTTC
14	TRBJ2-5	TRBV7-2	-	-	CASSLERLPETQYF	TGTGCCAGCAGCTTAGAACGACTACCAGAGACCCAGTACTTC
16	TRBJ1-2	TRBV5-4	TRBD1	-	CASSLDRAAVAVGYTF	TGTGCCAGCAGCCTGGACAGGGCCGCCGTCGCGGTCGGCTACACCTTC
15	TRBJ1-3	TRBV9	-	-	CASSVGGGSGNTIYF	TGTGCCAGCAGCGTAGGCGGGGGCTCTGGAAACACCATATATTTT
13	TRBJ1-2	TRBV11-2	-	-	CASSPGVHYGYTF	TGTGCCAGCAGCCCAGGGGTCCACTATGGCTACACCTTC
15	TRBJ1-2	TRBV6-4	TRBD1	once	CASSDGTGGYYGYTF	TGTGCCAGCAGTGACGGGACAGGGGGTTACTATGGCTACACCTTC
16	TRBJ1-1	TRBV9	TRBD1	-	CASSGITGGAGTEAFF	TGTGCCAGCAGCGGGATTACAGGGGGCGCGGGAACTGAAGCTTTCTTT
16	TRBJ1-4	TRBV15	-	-	CATSRDGGAGNEKLFF	TGTGCCACCAGCAGAGATGGGGGGGCGGGTAATGAAAAACTGTTTTTT
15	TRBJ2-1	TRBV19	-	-	CASTPVADSYNEQFF	TGTGCCAGTACCCCCGTCGCAGATTCCTACAATGAGCAGTTCTTC
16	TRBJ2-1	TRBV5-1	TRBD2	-	CASREFRSGSANEQFF	TGCGCCAGCAGAGAATTTAGGAGCGGGAGTGCCAATGAGCAGTTCTTC